The subject of this entry is one T cell receptor (beta chain). Its antigen is undetermined. The length of the CDR3 is 11 residues. CDR1 is GTSNPN, CDR2 SVGIG, per germline (reference sequence). V was pared by 0 bases and J by 7 bases, with 7 bases between. The sample is drawn from a study of cytomegalovirus exposure and HLA in healthy donors. General observations from the study: TCR beta chain V- and J-gene trimming was linked, in a later analysis, to a missense variant in DCLRE1C. A later analysis found TCR association rates differed by HLA locus, highest for DRB1 and lowest for HLA-C.

PCR used 60 Vbeta primers and 13 Jbeta primers. Sequencing used immunoSEQ multiplex PCR; TCRdb keeps in-frame clones, though not all of them. The sample holds 200,000 to 250,000 clones; approximately 84% are singletons and the top ten take 0.58%. The donors, nominally healthy at sampling, likely had unrecorded immune exposures. Sequencing input: PBMCs. J is TRBJ2-7 and V is TRBV30, with TRBD2 as a possible D gene (5 bases). The origin of this receptor is a woman between 40 and 55 years old in good health and CMV-seronegative. CDR3 residues: CAWSVRDEQYF. The CDR3 bases are TGTGCCTGGAGTGTTCGGGATGAGCAGTACTTC. Using reference TRBV30 and TRBJ2-7 for the parts outside the CDR3, the full variable domain is SQTIHQWPATLVQPVGSPLSLECTVEGTSNPNLYWYRQAAGRGLQLLFYSVGIGQISSEVPQNLSASRPQDRQFILSSKKLLLSDSGFYLCAWSVRDEQYFGPGTRLTVT.